This T cell receptor (beta chain) was documented in a study of shared clonotypes between healthy human individuals. Across the study: A few men and a couple of women, aged 18 to 49, were donors. Study-level results: Naive CD4 clonotypes were shared across a few donors at about 5%. It was expected that sequencing depth would affect clonotype sharing among donors. Sorted-subset sequencing, rarefaction showed, was incomplete despite large depth.

Per germline, CDR1 MNHEY and CDR2 SVGAGI. The V and J ends lost 2 bases and 4 bases, in that order; junction bases with no gene match: 2. The CDR3 length is 13 residues. CD8 cells regarded as naive lacked CD45RO, were positively chosen for CCR7, and omitted terminally differentiated effector memory CD45RA+ cells. For this clone: Its antigen is not identified. Other nucleotide sequences in the sample specify the same CDR3.

Profiling relied on immunoSEQ multiplex PCR, and the TCRdb table lists in-frame clones only, not all of them. The sample lists millions of clones, about 95% occurring once. The sequencing sample was made of naive CD8+ T cells sorted from blood. The source of this sequence is a man younger than 35 in good health. The chain uses TRBV6-5 and TRBJ2-7; 7 bases agree with TRBD1. CDR3 region: CASSYRQGYEQYF. CDR3 coding DNA: TGTGCCAGCAGTTACCGACAGGGATACGAGCAGTACTTC.